This T cell receptor (beta chain) was captured in a study of shared clonotypes between healthy human individuals. Notes on the study in general: Naive CD4 clonotypes overlapped across a few donors at roughly 4.5%.

The CDR3 consists of 14 residues. CDR1 and CDR2 from the germline V gene are MGHDK and SYGVNS. The V and J ends lost 7 bases and 2 bases, in that order; junction bases with no gene match: 3. The study drew its donors from healthy HIV-negative adults without recent acute infections or vaccinations. Comment on this clone: Its antigen remains unidentified.

TCRdb's copy holds only in-frame clones and misses some; the assay was immunoSEQ multiplex PCR. This sample has under 750,000 clones, with approximately 77% found just once. This chain joins TRBV25-1 and TRBJ2-7; 12 positions agree with TRBD1. The sample taken for sequencing was memory CD4+ T cells sorted from blood. Subset: CD45RA-negative fraction. The sequence derives from a woman aged 25 to 39 in good health. The CDR3 sequence: CASTGDRGPYEQYF. The CDR3 coding sequence is TGTGCCAGCACTGGGGACAGGGGGCCCTACGAGCAGTACTTC.